The T cell receptor beta chain under discussion was sequenced for a study of blood T cell repertoires in COVID-19. Sequencing used immunoSEQ multiplex PCR; TCRdb keeps in-frame clones, though not all of them. The sample lists 140,000 or so clones, 80% to 90% seen once, with 3% to 3.5% in the top ten. CDR3 size: 15 residues. Germline V lookup: CDR1 LGHNA, CDR2 YNFKEQ. V lost 4 bases, J lost 4 bases, and 4 bases stayed unmatched. V is TRBV4-2 and J is TRBJ2-1; TRBD2 matches at 10 bases. The TCR comes from a woman aged 55-69 years with active COVID-19. The sequenced sample consisted of peripheral blood. This CDR3 reads CASSRGTSAYNEQFF. The CDR3 coding sequence is TGTGCCAGCAGCCGAGGGACTAGCGCGTACAATGAGCAGTTCTTC.